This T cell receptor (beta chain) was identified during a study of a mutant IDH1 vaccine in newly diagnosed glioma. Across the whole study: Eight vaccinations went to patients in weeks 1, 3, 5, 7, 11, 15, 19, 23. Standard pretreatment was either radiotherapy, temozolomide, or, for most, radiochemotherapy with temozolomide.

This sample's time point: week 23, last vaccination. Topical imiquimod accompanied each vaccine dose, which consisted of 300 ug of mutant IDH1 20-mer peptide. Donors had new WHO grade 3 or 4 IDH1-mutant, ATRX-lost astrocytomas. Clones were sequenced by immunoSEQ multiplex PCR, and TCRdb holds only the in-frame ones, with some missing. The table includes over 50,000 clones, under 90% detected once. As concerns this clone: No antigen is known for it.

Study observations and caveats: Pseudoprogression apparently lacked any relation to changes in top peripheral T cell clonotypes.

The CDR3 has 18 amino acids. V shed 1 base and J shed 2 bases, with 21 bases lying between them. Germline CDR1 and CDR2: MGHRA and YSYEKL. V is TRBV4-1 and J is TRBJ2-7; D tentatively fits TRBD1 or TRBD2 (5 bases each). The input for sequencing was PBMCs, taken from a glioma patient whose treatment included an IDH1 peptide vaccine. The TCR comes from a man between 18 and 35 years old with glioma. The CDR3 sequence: CASSQVALTGPAAYEQYF. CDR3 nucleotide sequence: TGCGCCAGCAGCCAAGTTGCCCTCACGGGGCCAGCTGCCTACGAGCAGTACTTC.